Presented here are 20 T cell receptor beta chains from one specimen sequenced in a study of cytomegalovirus exposure and HLA in healthy donors. The PCR had 60 Vbeta and 13 Jbeta primers. The table came from immunoSEQ multiplex PCR; TCRdb's copy has only in-frame clones and leaves some out. The sample lists roughly 180,000 clones, about three quarters seen once, with about 2.3% in the top ten. The sequenced sample consisted of PBMCs. These receptors were obtained from a female donor in good health and CMV-seronegative.

J is TRBJ2-2 and V is TRBV7-9; D gene uncertain. Trimming took 5 bases from V and 1 from J, leaving 14 bases between them. Looked up from germline, CDR1 is SEHNR and CDR2 is FQNEAQ (reference sequence). The CDR3 contains 16 residues. The CDR3 nucleotides are TGTGCCAGCAGCATCCCCCGGGTGGGGAACACCGGGGAGCTGTTTTTT. Translated: CASSIPRVGNTGELFF.

V and J are TRBV5-4 and TRBJ1-6, with D tentatively TRBD1 (6 bases). Germline V gene lookup returns CDR1 SGHNT and CDR2 YYREEE (reference sequence). The CDR3 runs 15 residues. Trimming shortened V by 2 bases and J by 10 bases, and 16 bases separated the two germline ends. The CDR3 region is CASSFGTQGSSPLHF. CDR3 sequence (DNA): TGTGCCAGCAGCTTTGGGACACAGGGTAGCTCACCCCTCCACTTT.

The rearrangement joins TRBV11-2 to TRBJ2-1; 11 bases align to TRBD2. Germline CDR1 SGHAT, CDR2 FQNNGV. This CDR3 comprises 14 residues. The V gene end was trimmed by 5 bases and the J gene end by 4 bases; junction bases not matched to a gene: 1. CDR3 sequence: CASSRLAGYNEQFF. The CDR3 nucleotides read TGTGCCAGCAGCCGACTAGCGGGGTACAATGAGCAGTTCTTC.

The chain combines TRBV7-8 with TRBJ2-3, with 8 bases fitting TRBD2. J lost 2 bases, V lost 3 bases, and 4 bases had no gene match. Germline CDR1 SGHVS, CDR2 FQNEAQ. The CDR3 length is 15 residues. As DNA, the CDR3 is TGTGCCAGCAGCTTCAGCGGGAGACCCACAGATACGCAGTATTTT. This codes for CASSFSGRPTDTQYF.

The rearrangement links TRBV19 to TRBJ1-2; no definite D call. Germline CDR1 and CDR2: LNHDA and SQIVND (reference sequence). The CDR3 has 12 residues. The germline V and J ends were trimmed by 0 bases and 8 bases, with 7 bases remaining between them. CDR3 nucleotide sequence: TGTGCCAGTAGTATAGAGGGCCGCGGCTACACCTTC. The encoded protein is CASSIEGRGYTF.

The chain couples TRBV5-6 to TRBJ1-2, with 7 bases that match TRBD1. V was pared by 0 bases and J by 8 bases, with 4 bases of the junction left unmatched. CDR1 and CDR2 from the germline V gene are SGHDT and YYEEEE. The CDR3 is made up of 13 amino acids. CDR3 amino acids: CASSLGTGAGYTF. DNA for the CDR3: TGTGCCAGCAGCTTGGGCACAGGGGCGGGCTACACCTTC.

The chain is built from TRBV7-3 and TRBJ2-1; the match to TRBD2 covers 10 bases. The CDR3 is 15 amino acids. Per the germline V gene, CDR1 is SGHTA and CDR2 is FQGTGA. The V and J ends lost 3 bases and 6 bases, in that order; junction bases with no gene match: 5. The CDR3 loop reads CASSLGSGRGNEQFF. The CDR3 DNA reads as TGTGCCAGCAGCTTGGGGAGCGGGAGGGGCAATGAGCAGTTCTTC.

The genes are TRBV4-2 and TRBJ2-5; 9 bases are a match to TRBD2. Germline values: CDR1 LGHNA, CDR2 YNFKEQ. This CDR3 is built from 18 residues. Trimming at V came to 0 bases and at J to 5 bases, leaving 13 bases not matched to a gene. In DNA form, the CDR3 reads TGTGCCAGCAGCCAAGATGGGGCTGAGGCGGGGGGGCATGAGACCCAGTACTTC. As protein: CASSQDGAEAGGHETQYF.

The V gene is TRBV11-2, the J gene TRBJ2-1; 10 nucleotides align to TRBD2. The trim removed 3 bases at V and 6 bases at J, leaving 2 bases unmatched. The CDR3 is made up of 14 amino acids. CDR1 and CDR2 (germline): SGHAT, FQNNGV. As DNA, the CDR3 is TGTGCCAGCAGCTTTAGCGGGGGGACCAATGAGCAGTTCTTC. It encodes CASSFSGGTNEQFF.

CDR3 residues: CASSWGDRLSTNEKLFF. Written as DNA, the CDR3 is TGTGCCAGCAGCTGGGGGGACAGGCTCTCAACTAATGAAAAACTGTTTTTT. V gene TRBV5-5 combines with J gene TRBJ1-4; 8 positions match TRBD1. V was pared by 3 bases and J by 0 bases, with 7 bases of the junction left unmatched. Germline CDR1 reads SGHKS; CDR2 reads YYEKEE (reference sequence). The CDR3 covers 17 residues.

This clone has just a few counts. The rearrangement uses TRBV6-9 and TRBJ1-4, with D hard to call. The V gene lost 4 bases and the J gene lost 3 bases, with 15 bases spanning the gap. CDR3 length: 16 amino acids. Germline V gives CDR1 MNHGY, CDR2 SVAAGI. CDR3 nucleotide sequence: TGTGCCAGCAGTTCCTCCCGGAGGGAGGCTAATGAAAAACTGTTTTTT. It yields the protein CASSSSRREANEKLFF.

This clone has just a few counts. The genes are TRBV7-9 and TRBJ1-2; D ambiguous. CDR1 is SEHNR, CDR2 FQNEAQ, per germline (reference sequence). The CDR3 contains 12 residues. The germline V and J ends were trimmed by 4 bases and 7 bases, with 10 bases remaining between them. DNA of the CDR3: TGTGCCAGCAGCTCGGGTAGCGGTGGCTACACCTTC. Encoded protein: CASSSGSGGYTF.

J is TRBJ2-2 and V is TRBV7-9; the D gene is possibly TRBD1 (6 bases). V was trimmed by 7 bases and J by 4 bases, leaving 13 bases between them. The CDR3 spans 14 residues. Germline lookup yields CDR1 SEHNR and CDR2 FQNEAQ (reference sequence). CDR3 sequence (DNA): TGTGCCAGCAATTGGGGGCGGAGCACCGGGGAGCTGTTTTTT. Its protein product is CASNWGRSTGELFF.

The chain recombines TRBV11-3 with TRBJ1-2; tentatively, D is TRBD1 (6 bases). V lost 5 bases and J 5 bases, leaving 24 bases between the germline ends. The CDR3 is made up of 17 amino acids. Germline assignment: CDR1 SGHNT and CDR2 YENEEA. For the CDR3, the DNA is TGTGCCAGCAGCCAGGGTTGGGACGTTTCAAGGGGGTATGGCTACACCTTC. The encoded protein is CASSQGWDVSRGYGYTF.

The count of this clone is one. The V and J genes are TRBV11-2 and TRBJ1-2, with 8 bases that match TRBD1. CDR1 is SGHAT, CDR2 FQNNGV, per germline. The CDR3 is 14 amino acids. The ends lost 4 bases at V and 8 bases at J; junction bases unmatched: 9. CDR3 in amino acids: CASSSRGPVGGYTF. In nucleotides, the CDR3 is TGTGCCAGCAGCTCCAGGGGGCCGGTTGGGGGCTACACCTTC.

J is TRBJ2-3 and V is TRBV6-5, with D perhaps matching TRBD2 (6 bases). CDR3 length: 13 residues. V was shortened by 5 bases and J by 7 bases, with 13 bases between the two germline ends. Germline values: CDR1 MNHEY, CDR2 SVGAGI. The CDR3 DNA reads TGTGCCAGCAGTCAGGACTACCCGAATACGCAGTATTTT. Residues: CASSQDYPNTQYF.

V and J are TRBV6-5 and TRBJ2-7; TRBD2 might be the D (6 bases). Per the germline V gene, CDR1 is MNHEY and CDR2 is SVGAGI. The ends were cut back, 2 bases at V and 0 bases at J, with 8 bases in the middle. This CDR3 is 14 amino acids long. CDR3 DNA: TGTGCCAGCAGTTACACGACTAGCTCCTACGAGCAGTACTTC. Translation gives CASSYTTSSYEQYF.

Regarding this clone: Compared with germline, one end of the junction differs, possibly owing to a read error. The chain carries TRBV7-7 and TRBJ2-1, with TRBD2 matching over 16 bases. The CDR3 has 16 residues. CDR1 SSHAT and CDR2 FNYEAQ come from the germline V gene (reference sequence). The CDR3 is CASSLGLAGGENEQFF. CDR3 coding DNA: TGTGCTAGCAGCTTGGGACTAGCGGGAGGGGAGAATGAGCAGTTCTTC.

The CDR3 bases are TGTGCCTCACGGGGACAGGAAATCTCTGGAAACACCATATATTTT. Its translation is CASRGQEISGNTIYF. The chain has TRBV30 and TRBJ1-3; 8 nucleotides line up with TRBD1. Germline V lookup: CDR1 GTSNPN, CDR2 SVGIG (reference sequence). This CDR3 spans 15 amino acids. V lost 7 bases to trimming and J lost 0 bases; unmatched junction nucleotides: 8.

The J gene is TRBJ2-2, the V gene TRBV6-1; D not certain. The germline V gene encodes CDR1 MNHNS and CDR2 SASEGT. V lost 5 bases and J lost 0, with 10 bases in between. This CDR3 is 15 amino acids long. The CDR3: CASSRVLPNTGELFF. The DNA of the CDR3 is TGTGCCAGCAGTCGGGTCCTTCCGAACACCGGGGAGCTGTTTTTT.